This T cell receptor (beta chain) is drawn from a study of TIL therapy for anti-PD-1-resistant metastatic lung cancer. The overall study: Most patients had lung adenocarcinoma; several tumors were EGFR-mutant, two ALK-rearranged; half smoked currently or formerly.

The CDR3 sequence is 16 residues long. Germline V gives CDR1 SGHVS, CDR2 FQNEAQ. Trimming cost V 7 bases and J 4 bases; bases outside gene matches: 14. The time point is: pre-treatment sample, taken before nivolumab and TIL therapy. Pleural nodules or supraclavicular lymph nodes made up most of the excised metastases sampled. Sequencing used immunoSEQ v3. TCRdb's copy holds only in-frame clones and misses some; the assay was immunoSEQ multiplex PCR. In the table there are about 26,000 clones, less than 65% of which are singletons. On this clone itself: Its antigen remains unidentified.

Regarding the study as a whole: The cohort had more treatment-naive, never-smoker and oncogene-addicted patients than typical.

This clonotype was obtained from a woman aged 30 to 85 with non-small cell lung cancer. The source was tumor tissue, collected at baseline. The chain is built from TRBV7-8 and TRBJ2-7, with TRBD2 matching 9 bases. The CDR3 bases are TGTGCCAGCACCGCCGGAGTAGCGGGAGTAATTTACGAGCAGTACTTC. Its protein is CASTAGVAGVIYEQYF. Full variable domain (missing parts from reference TRBV7-8 and TRBJ2-7): GAGVSQSPRYKVAKRGQDVALRCDPISGHVSLFWYQQALGQGPEFLTYFQNEAQLDKSGLPSDRFFAERPEGSVSTLKIQRTQQEDSAVYLCASTAGVAGVIYEQYFGPGTRLTVT.